The 13 T cell receptor beta chains below were found in one sample sequenced in a study of CD8+CD57+ T cells in acquired aplastic anemia. Patients sequenced had flow cytometry evidence of CD8+CD57+ cell expansion. Both TCR beta VDJ combination and CDR3 sequence profiling were carried out. Genomic DNA was the template for this profiling. TCRdb re-derived calls from the reads in MiXCR, one entry per CDR3 protein. The table records approximately 100,000 distinct CDR3 sequences, around 70% of them present only once. Source material: sorted CD4+, CD8+, or CD8+CD57+ T cells (not recorded which) from PBMCs. The receptors stem from a human donor with aplastic anemia.

The V gene is TRBV7-9, the J gene TRBJ2-7; the D is unclear. The CDR3 has 12 residues. Trimming pared 5 bases from V and 4 bases from J, leaving 9 bases between. Looked up from germline, CDR1 is SEHNR and CDR2 is FQNEAQ (reference sequence). The CDR3 DNA sequence: TGTGCCAGCAGCCCAGATGAGTACGAGCAGTACTTC. Translated: CASSPDEYEQYF. The variable domain in full, completed from reference TRBV7-9 and TRBJ2-7, reads DTGVSQNPRHKITKRGQNVTFRCDPISEHNRLYWYRQTLGQGPEFLTYFQNEAQLEKSRLLSDRFSAERPKGSFSTLEIQRTEQGDSAMYLCASSPDEYEQYFGPGTRLTVT.

This clonotype came up many times. The J gene is TRBJ2-1, the V gene TRBV20-1; TRBD1 matches at 9 bases. The CDR3 extends over 15 amino acids. V lost 4 bases to trimming and J lost 2 bases; unmatched junction nucleotides: 6. From germline, CDR1 is DFQATT and CDR2 SNEGSKA (reference sequence). CDR3 residues: CSATEGQGAYNEQFF. As DNA, the CDR3 is TGCAGTGCTACGGAGGGACAGGGTGCCTACAATGAGCAGTTCTTC.

This clonotype was observed a handful of times. The chain couples TRBV19 to TRBJ2-5; TRBD1 agrees at 7 bases. Germline CDR1 is LNHDA and CDR2 is SQIVND (reference sequence). CDR3 length: 13 amino acids. V lost 4 bases, J lost 7 bases, and 6 bases stayed unmatched. CDR3 residues: CASSTRDSRTQYF. The CDR3 coding sequence is TGTGCCAGTAGTACGAGGGACAGCCGGACCCAGTACTTC.

V gene TRBV6-1 combines with J gene TRBJ1-1; D is ambiguous. Germline CDR1 is MNHNS and CDR2 is SASEGT. The V and J ends lost 7 bases and 4 bases respectively, with 13 bases between them. This CDR3 region has 13 residues. Here the CDR3 DNA reads TGTGCCAGCATATTACTTACGGGCACTGAAGCTTTCTTT. Its protein product is CASILLTGTEAFF.

This chain uses TRBV29-1 with TRBJ2-7; tentative D call: TRBD2 (5 bases). From germline, CDR1 is SQVTM and CDR2 ANQGSEA. The ends were cut back, 4 bases at V and 5 bases at J, with 24 bases in the middle. The CDR3 extends over 16 amino acids. In DNA form, the CDR3 reads TGCAGCGTTGTTTGGGCAGTTGGGATTATTAGCGACGAGCAGTACTTC. As protein: CSVVWAVGIISDEQYF.

The rearrangement uses TRBV11-2 and TRBJ2-7, with D uncertain. CDR1 is SGHAT and CDR2 is FQNNGV in the germline V gene. CDR3 length: 16 residues. V lost 6 bases, J lost 6 bases, and 24 bases lay in between. CDR3 sequence: CASSHARQRKSLEQYF. The CDR3, as DNA: TGTGCCAGCAGTCACGCACGGCAACGGAAGAGTCTCGAGCAGTACTTC. Full variable domain (remainder filled in from reference TRBV11-2 and TRBJ2-7): EAGVAQSPRYKIIEKRQSVAFWCNPISGHATLYWYQQILGQGPKLLIQFQNNGVVDDSQLPKDRFSAERLKGVDSTLKIQPAKLEDSAVYLCASSHARQRKSLEQYFGPGTRLTVT.

The chain uses TRBV7-2 and TRBJ1-4; D is possibly TRBD1 (6 bases). Germline V gives CDR1 SGHTA, CDR2 FQGNSA. Trimming shortened V by 2 bases and J by 8 bases, and 12 bases separated the two germline ends. The length of the CDR3 is 14 residues. The CDR3 DNA is TGTGCCAGCAGCTTATTCAGGGGTGGAGAAAAACTGTTTTTT. It codes for CASSLFRGGEKLFF.

CDR3 nucleotides: TGCGCCAGCAGCCCCTTAGCGGGGGGGAAGAATGAGCAGTTCTTC. Amino acid sequence: CASSPLAGGKNEQFF. The V and J genes are TRBV5-1 and TRBJ2-1; 11 bases fit TRBD2. The CDR3 is 15 residues long. Germline V gene data show CDR1 as SGHRS and CDR2 as YFSETQ. Trimming at V came to 4 bases and at J to 7 bases, leaving 7 bases not matched to a gene.

V and J are TRBV11-1 and TRBJ2-7, with TRBD1 matching 7 bases. The CDR3 covers 16 residues. Trimming cost V 3 bases and J 4 bases; bases outside gene matches: 12. The germline V gene encodes CDR1 SGHAT and CDR2 FQDESV (reference sequence). Here the CDR3 DNA reads TGTGCCAGCAGCTTCTCTCCTGACAGGGCGAATTACGAGCAGTACTTC. Translated, it gives CASSFSPDRANYEQYF.

The chain carries TRBV20-1 and TRBJ2-7; tentative D call: TRBD2 (6 bases). Germline-derived CDR1 and CDR2 are DFQATT and SNEGSKA (reference sequence). CDR3 size: 15 residues. The V gene lost 1 base and the J gene lost 1 base, with 14 bases spanning the gap. The CDR3 bases are TGCAGTGCTAGAGGGGTAGCGGCAGGGTCCTACGAGCAGTACTTC. Protein: CSARGVAAGSYEQYF.

This chain links TRBV15 with TRBJ2-1; TRBD2 matches 10 bases. This CDR3 has 16 amino acids. Unmatched junction bases numbered 4, after V lost 1 base and J lost 4 bases. Germline V gene sequence: CDR1 LNHNV, CDR2 YYDKDF (reference sequence). The CDR3 here is CATSRGTSGDYNEQFF. As DNA, the CDR3 is TGTGCCACCAGCAGAGGGACTAGCGGAGATTACAATGAGCAGTTCTTC. Looking up the rest from reference TRBV15 and TRBJ2-1 gives the full variable domain: DAMVIQNPRYQVTQFGKPVTLSCSQTLNHNVMYWYQQKSSQAPKLLFHYYDKDFNNEADTPDNFQSRRPNTSFCFLDIRSPGLGDTAMYLCATSRGTSGDYNEQFFGPGTRLTVL.

CDR3 sequence: CASSSEPGRLGEAFF. The CDR3 DNA is TGTGCCAGCAGCTCAGAGCCGGGACGTCTCGGTGAAGCTTTCTTT. The chain uses TRBV7-2 and TRBJ1-1, with D tentatively TRBD1 (5 bases). V gave up 4 bases and J gave up 7 bases, with 19 bases separating them. CDR1 and CDR2 (germline): SGHTA, FQGNSA. The CDR3 totals 15 residues.

This chain joins TRBV7-2 and TRBJ2-3; D unresolved. The CDR3 is made up of 14 amino acids. Germline lookup yields CDR1 SGHTA and CDR2 FQGNSA. V dropped 5 bases and J dropped 6 bases, with 15 bases sitting between them. The CDR3 DNA follows: TGTGCCAGCAGCCCAACTCGAGCCTCGGATACGCAGTATTTT. Translating gives CASSPTRASDTQYF.